These 6 T cell receptor beta chains came from one sample sequenced in a study of blood T cell repertoires in COVID-19. Sequencing was performed with immunoSEQ multiplex PCR; in TCRdb, only in-frame clones are kept and a portion is missing. The top ten clones hold around 9.4% of a sample with roughly 100,000 clones, about 77% of them seen once. The source material was peripheral blood. The receptor source for this set is an elderly woman with acute or convalescent COVID-19.

The rearrangement uses TRBV19 and TRBJ2-1; D ambiguous. Trimming left V 3 bases short and J 0 bases short, with 9 bases between. Germline assignment: CDR1 LNHDA and CDR2 SQIVND (reference sequence). The CDR3 loop spans 15 amino acids. CDR3: CASSIGGYSYNEQFF. The CDR3 region has the DNA TGTGCCAGTAGTATCGGTGGTTACTCCTACAATGAGCAGTTCTTC.

This sequence joins TRBV18 and TRBJ1-1; a possible D gene is TRBD1 (6 bases). Germline-derived CDR1 and CDR2 are KGHSH and LQKENI. V was trimmed by 0 bases and J by 7 bases, leaving 15 bases between them. The CDR3 length is 15 residues. CDR3 nucleotide sequence: TGTGCCAGCTCACCACCGAGCAGGGGAGGGGATGAAGCTTTCTTT. This encodes CASSPPSRGGDEAFF.

The chain carries TRBV5-1 and TRBJ1-1; the D gene is possibly TRBD1 (5 bases). Deletions cut 0 bases from V and 5 bases from J, with 17 bases between. This CDR3 spans 16 amino acids. Per the germline V gene, CDR1 is SGHRS and CDR2 is YFSETQ. The CDR3 DNA reads as TGCGCCAGCAGCTTGGACGGGGGGAGCTCTTGGACTGAAGCTTTCTTT. Its translation: CASSLDGGSSWTEAFF.

The table lists this clone with a few counts. The J gene is TRBJ1-2, the V gene TRBV28; perhaps TRBD1 as D (5 bases). The ends were cut back, 9 bases at V and 8 bases at J, with 22 bases in the middle. Germline V CDR1 and CDR2: MDHEN, SYDVKM. This CDR3 is built from 14 residues. The CDR3 here is CASRGLSKYDGYTF. CDR3 nucleotide sequence: TGTGCCAGTCGGGGACTCAGCAAATATGACGGCTACACCTTC.

The chain uses TRBV28 and TRBJ2-7; TRBD2 matches 9 bases. This CDR3 has 16 amino acids. The V and J ends lost 6 bases and 2 bases, in that order; junction bases with no gene match: 11. Germline V gives CDR1 MDHEN, CDR2 SYDVKM. The CDR3 sequence is CASRSADLAGPYEQYF. As DNA, the CDR3 is TGTGCCAGCAGGAGCGCAGACCTAGCGGGACCCTACGAGCAGTACTTC.

This chain joins TRBV29-1 and TRBJ2-4; 7 positions match TRBD1. Germline V CDR1 and CDR2: SQVTM, ANQGSEA. CDR3 size: 12 residues. V dropped 5 bases and J dropped 5; count of bases not matched to a gene: 3. CDR3 region: CSVRGTENIQYF. Written as DNA, the CDR3 is TGCAGCGTTCGAGGGACAGAAAACATTCAGTACTTC.